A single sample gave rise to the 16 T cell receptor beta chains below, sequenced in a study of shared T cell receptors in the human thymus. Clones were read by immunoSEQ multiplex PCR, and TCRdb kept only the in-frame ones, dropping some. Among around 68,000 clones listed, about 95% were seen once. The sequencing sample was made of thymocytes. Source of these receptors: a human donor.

In DNA, the CDR3 is TGTGCCCTCATTAGGGGCAGTCTTAATCAGCCCCAGCATTTT. Its translation is CALIRGSLNQPQHF. The V and J genes are TRBV11-3 and TRBJ1-5; D possibly corresponds to TRBD1 (5 bases). Germline V CDR1 and CDR2: SGHNT, YENEEA. Trimming took off 11 bases at V and 4 bases at J, with 18 bases between the two ends. CDR3 length equals 14 residues. The full variable domain, its missing parts supplied by reference TRBV11-3 and TRBJ1-5, is EAGVVQSPRYKIIEKKQPVAFWCNPISGHNTLYWYLQNLGQGPELLIRYENEEAVDDSQLPKDRFSAERLKGVDSTLKIQPAELGDSAVYLCALIRGSLNQPQHFGDGTRLSIL.

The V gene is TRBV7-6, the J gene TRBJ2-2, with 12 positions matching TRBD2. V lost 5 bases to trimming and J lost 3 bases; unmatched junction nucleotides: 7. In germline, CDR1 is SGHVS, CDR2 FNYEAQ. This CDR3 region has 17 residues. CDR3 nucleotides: TGTGCCAGCAGCCCTCGACTAGCGGGGGAACACACCGGGGAGCTGTTTTTT. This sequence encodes CASSPRLAGEHTGELFF.

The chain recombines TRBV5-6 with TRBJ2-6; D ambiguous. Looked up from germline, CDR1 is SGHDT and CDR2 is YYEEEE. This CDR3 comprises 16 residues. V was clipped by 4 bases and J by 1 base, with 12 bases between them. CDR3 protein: CASSGQAPSGANVLTF. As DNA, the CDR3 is TGTGCCAGCAGCGGCCAGGCTCCTTCTGGGGCCAACGTCCTGACTTTC.

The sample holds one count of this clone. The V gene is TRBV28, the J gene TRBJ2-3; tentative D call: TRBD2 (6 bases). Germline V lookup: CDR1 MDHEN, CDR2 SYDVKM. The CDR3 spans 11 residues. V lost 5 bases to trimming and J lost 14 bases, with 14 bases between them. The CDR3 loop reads CASSGGEELYF. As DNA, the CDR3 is TGTGCCAGCAGTGGCGGGGAGGAGCTGTATTTT.

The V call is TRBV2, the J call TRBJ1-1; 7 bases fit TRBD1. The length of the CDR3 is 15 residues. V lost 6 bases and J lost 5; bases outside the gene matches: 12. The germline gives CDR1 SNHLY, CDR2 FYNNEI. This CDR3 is CASRQGLIFWTEAFF. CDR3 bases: TGTGCCAGCAGACAGGGGTTAATATTTTGGACTGAAGCTTTCTTT. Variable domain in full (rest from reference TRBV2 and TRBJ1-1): EPEVTQTPSHQVTQMGQEVILRCVPISNHLYFYWYRQILGQKVEFLVSFYNNEISEKSEIFDDQFSVERPDGSNFTLKIRSTKLEDSAMYFCASRQGLIFWTEAFFGQGTRLTVV.

DNA of the CDR3: TGTGCCAGCAGCTTGCCCCCGGGAGACAGGGCCCGAACCTACGAGCAGTACTTC. It specifies CASSLPPGDRARTYEQYF. This chain connects TRBV5-4 to TRBJ2-7; tentatively, D is TRBD1 (7 bases). Germline CDR1 reads SGHNT; CDR2 reads YYREEE (reference sequence). V lost 1 base and J 2 bases, leaving 22 bases between the germline ends. This CDR3 contains 18 residues.

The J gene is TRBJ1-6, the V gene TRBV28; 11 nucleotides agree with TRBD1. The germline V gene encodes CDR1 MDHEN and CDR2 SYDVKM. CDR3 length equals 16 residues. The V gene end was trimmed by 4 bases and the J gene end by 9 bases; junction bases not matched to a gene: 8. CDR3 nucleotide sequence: TGTGCCAGCAGTTACCCAGGGACAGGGGGAGGTTCACCCCTCCACTTT. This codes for CASSYPGTGGGSPLHF.

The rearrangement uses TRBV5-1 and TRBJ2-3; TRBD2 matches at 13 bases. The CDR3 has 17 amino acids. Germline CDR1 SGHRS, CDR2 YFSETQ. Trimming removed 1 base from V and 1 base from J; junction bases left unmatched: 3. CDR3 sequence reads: CASSLTSGGVRTDTQYF. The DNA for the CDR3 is TGCGCCAGCAGCTTGACTAGCGGGGGGGTCCGCACAGATACGCAGTATTTT.

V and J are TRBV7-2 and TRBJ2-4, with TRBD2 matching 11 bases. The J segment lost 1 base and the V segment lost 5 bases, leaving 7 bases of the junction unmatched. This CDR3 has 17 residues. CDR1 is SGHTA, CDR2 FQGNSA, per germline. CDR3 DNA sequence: TGTGCCAGCAGCCCGTTAGCGGGGGGGCCGGCCAAAAACATTCAGTACTTC. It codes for CASSPLAGGPAKNIQYF.

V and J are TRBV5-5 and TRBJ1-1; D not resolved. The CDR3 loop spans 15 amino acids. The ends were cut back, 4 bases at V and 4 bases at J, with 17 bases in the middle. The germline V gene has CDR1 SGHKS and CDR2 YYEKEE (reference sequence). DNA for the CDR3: TGTGCCAGCAGCCAGGACGAAGGATGGGGCACTGAAGCTTTCTTT. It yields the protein CASSQDEGWGTEAFF.

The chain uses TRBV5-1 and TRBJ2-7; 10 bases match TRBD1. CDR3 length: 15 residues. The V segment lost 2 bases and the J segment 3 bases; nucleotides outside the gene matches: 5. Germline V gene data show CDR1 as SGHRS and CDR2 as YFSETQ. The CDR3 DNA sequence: TGCGCCAGCAGCTTATGGACAGGGGGGTTCTACGAGCAGTACTTC. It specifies CASSLWTGGFYEQYF. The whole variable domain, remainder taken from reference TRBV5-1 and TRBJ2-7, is KAGVTQTPRYLIKTRGQQVTLSCSPISGHRSVSWYQQTPGQGLQFLFEYFSETQRNKGNFPGRFSGRQFSNSRSEMNVSTLELGDSALYLCASSLWTGGFYEQYFGPGTRLTVT.

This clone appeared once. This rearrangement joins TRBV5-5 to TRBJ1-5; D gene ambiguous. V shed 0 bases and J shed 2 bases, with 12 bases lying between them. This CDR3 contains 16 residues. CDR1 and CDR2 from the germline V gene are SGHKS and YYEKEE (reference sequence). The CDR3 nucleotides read TGTGCCAGCAGCTTGGGGTGGCTAAGCGGCAATCAGCCCCAGCATTTT. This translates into CASSLGWLSGNQPQHF.

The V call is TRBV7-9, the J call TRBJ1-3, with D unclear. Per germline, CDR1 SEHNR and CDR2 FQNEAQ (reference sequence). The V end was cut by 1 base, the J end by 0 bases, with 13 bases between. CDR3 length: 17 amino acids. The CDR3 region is CASSLDRGQNSGNTIYF. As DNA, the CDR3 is TGTGCCAGCAGCTTAGATCGAGGGCAGAACTCTGGAAACACCATATATTTT.

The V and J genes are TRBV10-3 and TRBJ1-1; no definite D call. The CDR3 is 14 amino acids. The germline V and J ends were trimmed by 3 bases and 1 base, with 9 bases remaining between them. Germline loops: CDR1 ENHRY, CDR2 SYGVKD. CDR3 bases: TGTGCCATCAGTGACGGGCCGCCGAACACTGAAGCTTTCTTT. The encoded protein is CAISDGPPNTEAFF.

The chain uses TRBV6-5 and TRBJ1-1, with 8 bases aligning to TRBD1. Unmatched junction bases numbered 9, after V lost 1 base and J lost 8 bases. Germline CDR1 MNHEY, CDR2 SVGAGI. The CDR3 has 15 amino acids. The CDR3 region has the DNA TGTGCCAGCAGTTACTACCGGACAGGGAGGCTCGAAGCTTTCTTT. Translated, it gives CASSYYRTGRLEAFF.

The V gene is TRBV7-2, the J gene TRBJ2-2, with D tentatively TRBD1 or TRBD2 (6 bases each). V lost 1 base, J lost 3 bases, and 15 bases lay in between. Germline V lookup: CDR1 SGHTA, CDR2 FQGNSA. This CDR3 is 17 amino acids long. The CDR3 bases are TGTGCCAGCAGCTTAGTACGAGGGGGGTATCACACCGGGGAGCTGTTTTTT. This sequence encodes CASSLVRGGYHTGELFF.